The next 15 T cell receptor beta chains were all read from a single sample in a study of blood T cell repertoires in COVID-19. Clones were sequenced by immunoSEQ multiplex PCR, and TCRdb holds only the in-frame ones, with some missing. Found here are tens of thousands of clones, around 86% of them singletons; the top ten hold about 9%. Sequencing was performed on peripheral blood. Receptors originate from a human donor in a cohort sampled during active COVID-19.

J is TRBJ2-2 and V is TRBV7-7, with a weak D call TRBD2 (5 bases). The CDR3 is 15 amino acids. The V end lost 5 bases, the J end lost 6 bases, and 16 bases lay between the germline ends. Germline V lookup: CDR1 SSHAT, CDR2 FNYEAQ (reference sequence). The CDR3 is CASSPGLLGAGELFF. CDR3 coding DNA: TGTGCCAGCAGCCCCGGACTTTTAGGTGCCGGGGAGCTGTTTTTT. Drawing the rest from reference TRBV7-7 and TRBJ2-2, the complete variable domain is GAGVSQSPRYKVTKRGQDVTLRCDPISSHATLYWYQQALGQGPEFLTYFNYEAQPDKSGLPSDRFSAERPEGSISTLTIQRTEQRDSAMYRCASSPGLLGAGELFFGEGSRLTVL.

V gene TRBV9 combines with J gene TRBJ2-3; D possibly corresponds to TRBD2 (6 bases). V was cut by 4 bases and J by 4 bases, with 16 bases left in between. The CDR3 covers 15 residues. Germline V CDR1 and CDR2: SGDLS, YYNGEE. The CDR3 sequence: CASSPYPGGPDTQYF. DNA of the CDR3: TGTGCCAGCAGCCCATATCCCGGAGGGCCAGATACGCAGTATTTT.

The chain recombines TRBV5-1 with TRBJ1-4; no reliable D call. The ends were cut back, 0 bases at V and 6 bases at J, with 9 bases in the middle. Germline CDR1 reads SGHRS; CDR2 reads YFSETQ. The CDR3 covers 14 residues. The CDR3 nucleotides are TGCGCCAGCAGCTTGGGAGGTAATGATGAAAAACTGTTTTTT. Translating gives CASSLGGNDEKLFF. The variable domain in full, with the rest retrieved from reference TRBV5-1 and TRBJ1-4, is KAGVTQTPRYLIKTRGQQVTLSCSPISGHRSVSWYQQTPGQGLQFLFEYFSETQRNKGNFPGRFSGRQFSNSRSEMNVSTLELGDSALYLCASSLGGNDEKLFFGSGTQLSVL.

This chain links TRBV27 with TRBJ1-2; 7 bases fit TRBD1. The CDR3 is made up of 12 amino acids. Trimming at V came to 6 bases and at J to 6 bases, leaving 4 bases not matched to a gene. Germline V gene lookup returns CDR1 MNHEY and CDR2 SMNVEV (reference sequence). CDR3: CASSRDRDGYTF. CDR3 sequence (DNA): TGTGCCAGCAGCCGCGACAGGGATGGCTACACCTTC.

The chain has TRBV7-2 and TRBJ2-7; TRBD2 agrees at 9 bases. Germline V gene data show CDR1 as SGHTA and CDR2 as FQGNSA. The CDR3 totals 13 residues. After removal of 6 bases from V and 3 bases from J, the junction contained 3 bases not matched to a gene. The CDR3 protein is CASRRGGGYEQYF. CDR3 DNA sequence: TGTGCCAGCAGGCGGGGGGGCGGCTACGAGCAGTACTTC.

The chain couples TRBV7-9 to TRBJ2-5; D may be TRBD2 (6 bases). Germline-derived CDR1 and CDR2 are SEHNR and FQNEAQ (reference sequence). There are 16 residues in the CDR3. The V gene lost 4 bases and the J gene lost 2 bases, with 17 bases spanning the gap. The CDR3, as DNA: TGTGCCAGCAGCTCACCTTCGGCTAGCGAGCAAGAGACCCAGTACTTC. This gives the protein CASSSPSASEQETQYF.

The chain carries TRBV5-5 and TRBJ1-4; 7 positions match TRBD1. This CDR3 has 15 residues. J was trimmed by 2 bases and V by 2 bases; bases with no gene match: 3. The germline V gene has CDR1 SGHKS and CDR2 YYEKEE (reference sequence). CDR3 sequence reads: CASSFTGQTNEKLFF. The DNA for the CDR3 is TGTGCCAGCAGCTTCACGGGACAGACTAATGAAAAACTGTTTTTT.

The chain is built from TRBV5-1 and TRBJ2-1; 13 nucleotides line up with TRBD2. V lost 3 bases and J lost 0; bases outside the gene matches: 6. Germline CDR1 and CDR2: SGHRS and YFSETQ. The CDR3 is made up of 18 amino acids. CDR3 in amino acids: CASSSGLAGSGSYNEQFF. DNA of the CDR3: TGCGCCAGCAGCTCGGGACTAGCGGGATCGGGCTCCTACAATGAGCAGTTCTTC.

CDR3 region: CASSQGSVAKNIQYF. The CDR3 coding sequence is TGCGCCAGCAGCCAAGGTTCCGTAGCCAAAAACATTCAGTACTTC. This chain connects TRBV4-1 to TRBJ2-4; D is unclear. Trimming took off 1 base at V and 0 bases at J, with 7 bases between the two ends. The CDR3 has 15 residues. The germline V gene has CDR1 MGHRA and CDR2 YSYEKL.

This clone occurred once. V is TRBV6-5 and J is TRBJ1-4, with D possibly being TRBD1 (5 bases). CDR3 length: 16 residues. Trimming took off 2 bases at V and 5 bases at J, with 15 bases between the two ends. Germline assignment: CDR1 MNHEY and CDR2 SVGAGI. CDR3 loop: CASSYDPDRPNEKLFF. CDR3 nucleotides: TGTGCCAGCAGTTACGATCCCGACAGACCCAATGAAAAACTGTTTTTT.

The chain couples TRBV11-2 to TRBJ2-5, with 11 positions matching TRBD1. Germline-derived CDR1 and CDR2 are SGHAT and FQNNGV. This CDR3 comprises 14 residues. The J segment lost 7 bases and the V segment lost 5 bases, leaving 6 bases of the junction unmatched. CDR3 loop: CASSHGDRGLTQYF. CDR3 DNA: TGTGCCAGCAGCCACGGGGACAGGGGGTTGACCCAGTACTTC.

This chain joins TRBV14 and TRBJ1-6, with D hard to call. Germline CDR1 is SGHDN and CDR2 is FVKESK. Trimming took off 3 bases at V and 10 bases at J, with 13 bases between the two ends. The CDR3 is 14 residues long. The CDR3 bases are TGTGCCAGCAGCCATCGGCAGGCGGGGTCACCCCTCCACTTT. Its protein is CASSHRQAGSPLHF.

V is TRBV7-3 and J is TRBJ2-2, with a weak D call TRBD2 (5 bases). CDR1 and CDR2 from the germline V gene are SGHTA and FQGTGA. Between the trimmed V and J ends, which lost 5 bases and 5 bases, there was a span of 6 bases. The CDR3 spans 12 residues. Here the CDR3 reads CASSGRTGELFF. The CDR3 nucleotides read TGTGCCAGCAGCGGGAGAACCGGGGAGCTGTTTTTT.

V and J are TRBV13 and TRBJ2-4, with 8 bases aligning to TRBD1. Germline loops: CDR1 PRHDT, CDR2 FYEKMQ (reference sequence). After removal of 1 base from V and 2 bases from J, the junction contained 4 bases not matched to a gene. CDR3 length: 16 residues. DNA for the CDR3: TGTGCCAGCAGCTTAGTGGACAGGGTAACCAAAAACATTCAGTACTTC. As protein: CASSLVDRVTKNIQYF.

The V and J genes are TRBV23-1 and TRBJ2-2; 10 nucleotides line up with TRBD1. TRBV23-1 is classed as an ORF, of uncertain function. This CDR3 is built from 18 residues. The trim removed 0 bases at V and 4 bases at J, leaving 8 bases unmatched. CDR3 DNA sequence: TGCGCCAGCAGTCAATCGGGCGACAGGGGGCTTGGCACCGGGGAGCTGTTTTTT. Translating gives CASSQSGDRGLGTGELFF.